This passage covers 28 T cell receptor beta chains from one sample sequenced in a study of cytomegalovirus exposure and HLA in healthy donors. Sequencing used immunoSEQ multiplex PCR; TCRdb keeps in-frame clones, though not all of them. The table shows about 160,000 clones, with 96% occurring only once. The sequencing sample was made of PBMCs. All receptors derive from a woman aged 18-35 years in good health and CMV-seronegative.

V is TRBV25-1 and J is TRBJ1-4; the D gene is possibly TRBD1 (5 bases). The CDR3 extends over 14 amino acids. Germline CDR1 MGHDK, CDR2 SYGVNS. The germline V and J ends were trimmed by 3 bases and 10 bases, with 15 bases remaining between them. For the CDR3, the DNA is TGTGCCAGCAGTGATGGGCAGTCTCAGGGAAAACTGTTTTTT. The encoded protein is CASSDGQSQGKLFF.

The V and J genes are TRBV12-5 and TRBJ2-2; 9 bases are shared with TRBD1. V was clipped by 1 base and J by 6 bases; unmatched bases: 6. CDR3 length: 16 amino acids. CDR1 and CDR2 (germline): LGHNT, FRNRAP. The CDR3 protein is CASGLGAGTGPGELFF. CDR3 DNA: TGTGCTAGTGGTTTGGGAGCCGGGACAGGGCCCGGGGAGCTGTTTTTT.

CDR3 protein: CASSPRGAWADNTEAFF. The CDR3 DNA reads TGTGCCAGCAGCCCTCGGGGGGCGTGGGCAGATAACACTGAAGCTTTCTTT. The rearrangement links TRBV4-2 to TRBJ1-1, with D possibly being TRBD1 (6 bases). The CDR3 runs to 17 residues. Germline values: CDR1 LGHNA, CDR2 YNFKEQ. Trimming cost V 4 bases and J 2 bases, with 20 bases left between them.

V usage is TRBV5-1 and J usage is TRBJ1-2, with TRBD1 matching 7 bases. Germline assignment: CDR1 SGHRS and CDR2 YFSETQ. The CDR3 loop spans 12 amino acids. V lost 5 bases to trimming and J lost 3 bases; unmatched junction nucleotides: 1. CDR3 amino acids: CASRGQYYGYTF. In DNA, the CDR3 is TGCGCCAGCAGGGGACAGTACTATGGCTACACCTTC.

The chain links TRBV9 to TRBJ2-7, with TRBD2 matching over 8 bases. CDR1 is SGDLS and CDR2 is YYNGEE in the germline V gene. After removal of 2 bases from V and 1 base from J, the junction contained 14 bases not matched to a gene. The CDR3 is made up of 18 amino acids. The CDR3 here is CASSVLPEVAGLSYEQYF. In nucleotides, the CDR3 is TGTGCCAGCAGCGTTCTCCCCGAGGTAGCGGGGCTTTCCTACGAGCAGTACTTC.

The chain joins TRBV2 to TRBJ1-5, with 8 bases identical to TRBD1. CDR1 is SNHLY and CDR2 is FYNNEI in the germline V gene. This CDR3 region has 16 residues. The V gene end was trimmed by 5 bases and the J gene end by 3 bases; junction bases not matched to a gene: 9. CDR3 amino acids: CASSPGTGAFNQPQHF. CDR3 nucleotide sequence: TGTGCCAGCAGTCCAGGGACAGGAGCTTTCAATCAGCCCCAGCATTTT. Looking up the rest from reference TRBV2 and TRBJ1-5 gives the full variable domain: EPEVTQTPSHQVTQMGQEVILRCVPISNHLYFYWYRQILGQKVEFLVSFYNNEISEKSEIFDDQFSVERPDGSNFTLKIRSTKLEDSAMYFCASSPGTGAFNQPQHFGDGTRLSIL.

The chain employs TRBV4-1 and TRBJ1-1; TRBD1 might be the D (6 bases). This CDR3 region has 17 residues. V was shortened by 4 bases and J by 1 base, with 19 bases between the two germline ends. Per the germline V gene, CDR1 is MGHRA and CDR2 is YSYEKL. The CDR3 DNA is TGCGCCAGCAGCCGAAGTGCGGGGGGCAGGTCGAACACTGAAGCTTTCTTT. Protein product: CASSRSAGGRSNTEAFF.

V usage is TRBV10-3 and J usage is TRBJ2-1; 9 positions match TRBD1. The CDR3 is 15 residues long. Trimming at V came to 2 bases and at J to 2 bases, leaving 1 base not matched to a gene. The germline V gene encodes CDR1 ENHRY and CDR2 SYGVKD. CDR3 region: CAISENRGPYNEQFF. CDR3 nucleotides: TGTGCCATCAGTGAGAACAGGGGGCCCTACAATGAGCAGTTCTTC.

The rearrangement uses TRBV2 and TRBJ2-7; D is uncertain. CDR1 and CDR2 from the germline V gene are SNHLY and FYNNEI. The CDR3 loop spans 11 amino acids. The V end was cut by 6 bases, the J end by 6 bases, with 9 bases between. CDR3 loop: CASRGRLEQYF. In DNA form, the CDR3 reads TGTGCCAGCAGGGGTAGACTCGAGCAGTACTTC.

The chain uses TRBV7-2 and TRBJ2-3; 12 nucleotides line up with TRBD2. Germline CDR1 and CDR2: SGHTA and FQGNSA. J gave up 2 bases and V 5 bases, and 14 bases lay outside the gene matches. The CDR3 has 19 residues. The CDR3 region is CASSPRTSGDGAPTDTQYF. CDR3 nucleotides: TGTGCCAGCAGCCCACGGACTAGCGGGGATGGGGCCCCCACAGATACGCAGTATTTT.

The rearrangement uses TRBV6-6 and TRBJ2-7, with 7 bases matching TRBD1. The V segment lost 4 bases and the J segment 2 bases; nucleotides outside the gene matches: 8. CDR3 length: 15 residues. Per the germline V gene, CDR1 is MNHNY and CDR2 is SVGAGI (reference sequence). CDR3 residues: CASSSQPGQTYEQYF. The CDR3, as DNA: TGTGCCAGCAGTTCCCAACCGGGACAGACCTACGAGCAGTACTTC.

The chain is built from TRBV7-8 and TRBJ1-2; possible D gene TRBD1, 5 bases. Germline values: CDR1 SGHVS, CDR2 FQNEAQ. CDR3 length: 13 residues. V lost 1 base to trimming and J lost 7 bases, with 10 bases between them. CDR3 nucleotide sequence: TGTGCCAGCAGCTTAGGGGGGGTCGGTGGCTACACCTTC. Amino acid sequence: CASSLGGVGGYTF.

The chain's CDR3 is CASSPGLAGGPSYEQYF. The CDR3 bases are TGTGCCAGCAGCCCCGGACTAGCGGGGGGACCCTCCTACGAGCAGTACTTC. The rearrangement links TRBV13 to TRBJ2-7; TRBD2 aligns across 14 bases. The J segment lost 0 bases and the V segment lost 5 bases, leaving 6 bases of the junction unmatched. Germline V gene lookup returns CDR1 PRHDT and CDR2 FYEKMQ (reference sequence). This CDR3 has 17 residues.

V gene TRBV5-4 combines with J gene TRBJ1-4; 10 nucleotides match TRBD1. With V trimmed by 0 bases and J by 9 bases, 11 bases remained unmatched. The V gene's germline CDR1 is SGHNT and CDR2 YYREEE (reference sequence). The CDR3 covers 17 residues. This chain's CDR3 is CASSLGIPGQGRKKLFF. As DNA, the CDR3 is TGTGCCAGCAGCTTGGGGATACCGGGACAGGGGCGGAAAAAACTGTTTTTT.

This clone is a singleton in its sample. V and J are TRBV7-8 and TRBJ1-5, with 8 bases aligning to TRBD1. The germline V gene encodes CDR1 SGHVS and CDR2 FQNEAQ. Trimming cost V 6 bases and J 4 bases; bases outside gene matches: 5. This CDR3 spans 14 amino acids. The CDR3 nucleotides are TGTGCCAGCAGTGACAGGGGTTCGAATCAGCCCCAGCATTTT. Translated, it gives CASSDRGSNQPQHF.

On this clone: This specimen includes other DNA sequences encoding the same CDR3. The chain recombines TRBV7-2 with TRBJ1-1; 9 positions match TRBD1. Germline lookup yields CDR1 SGHTA and CDR2 FQGNSA. V lost 3 bases and J lost 2; bases outside the gene matches: 1. The CDR3 consists of 14 residues. The CDR3 protein is CASSLGQGNTEAFF. The CDR3, as DNA: TGTGCCAGCAGCTTGGGACAGGGTAACACTGAAGCTTTCTTT. The full variable domain, completed using reference TRBV7-2 and TRBJ1-1, is GAGVSQSPSNKVTEKGKDVELRCDPISGHTALYWYRQSLGQGLEFLIYFQGNSAPDKSGLPSDRFSAERTGGSVSTLTIQRTQQEDSAVYLCASSLGQGNTEAFFGQGTRLTVV.

V usage is TRBV4-3 and J usage is TRBJ2-3; TRBD1 might be the D (5 bases). Trimming took off 0 bases at V and 1 base at J, with 11 bases between the two ends. The CDR3 loop spans 16 amino acids. Germline loops: CDR1 LGHNA, CDR2 YSLEER. The CDR3 bases are TGCGCCAGCAGCCAAGAAACGGTCAGGGGCACAGATACGCAGTATTTT. The encoded protein is CASSQETVRGTDTQYF.

This chain joins TRBV4-3 and TRBJ1-2, with TRBD1 matching 7 bases. With V trimmed by 4 bases and J by 4 bases, 9 bases remained unmatched. The CDR3 has 15 amino acids. Germline CDR1 LGHNA, CDR2 YSLEER. DNA for the CDR3: TGCGCCAGCAGCCCGTCCGGGACAGTGTCCTATGGCTACACCTTC. Translated: CASSPSGTVSYGYTF.

V gene TRBV2 combines with J gene TRBJ2-5; D gene uncertain. This CDR3 is 12 amino acids long. The germline V gene has CDR1 SNHLY and CDR2 FYNNEI. V lost 5 bases and J 2 bases, leaving 6 bases between the germline ends. DNA for the CDR3: TGTGCCAGCAGTTCCTATCAAGAGACCCAGTACTTC. It translates to CASSSYQETQYF.

V is TRBV2 and J is TRBJ1-2; D perhaps matches TRBD1 (6 bases). Germline values: CDR1 SNHLY, CDR2 FYNNEI. This CDR3 is built from 15 residues. The germline V and J ends were trimmed by 5 bases and 6 bases, with 19 bases remaining between them. The CDR3 loop is CASSPTRTATDGYTF. The CDR3 DNA sequence: TGTGCCAGCAGTCCGACCAGGACAGCCACCGATGGCTACACCTTC.

J is TRBJ1-4 and V is TRBV5-1, with 8 bases lining up with TRBD1. CDR1 is SGHRS and CDR2 is YFSETQ in the germline V gene. The J segment lost 0 bases and the V segment lost 4 bases, leaving 5 bases of the junction unmatched. This CDR3 has 16 residues. As DNA, the CDR3 is TGCGCCAGCAGCATCGGACAGGGACCAACTAATGAAAAACTGTTTTTT. Amino acids: CASSIGQGPTNEKLFF.

The chain combines TRBV18 with TRBJ2-3, with D possibly being TRBD2 (5 bases). Looked up from germline, CDR1 is KGHSH and CDR2 is LQKENI. Trimming removed 0 bases at V and 9 bases at J, with 13 bases between. The CDR3 is 14 amino acids. The CDR3 bases are TGTGCCAGCTCACCACCGCAGGTTAGGGAGACGCAGTATTTT. Its protein is CASSPPQVRETQYF.

The V gene is TRBV29-1, the J gene TRBJ1-1, with 9 bases lining up with TRBD1. This CDR3 is 13 amino acids long. After removal of 6 bases from V and 4 bases from J, the junction contained 6 bases not matched to a gene. From germline, CDR1 is SQVTM and CDR2 ANQGSEA. The CDR3 sequence is CSVTGQGFTEAFF. Written as DNA, the CDR3 is TGCAGCGTGACGGGACAGGGCTTCACTGAAGCTTTCTTT.

This chain joins TRBV6-5 and TRBJ2-7; D might be TRBD1 (5 bases). Looked up from germline, CDR1 is MNHEY and CDR2 is SVGAGI. There are 14 residues in the CDR3. The V gene lost 1 base and the J gene lost 3 bases, with 10 bases spanning the gap. CDR3 coding DNA: TGTGCCAGCAGTTACTTGCTAGGGGACTACGAGCAGTACTTC. Its translation is CASSYLLGDYEQYF.

The genes are TRBV7-3 and TRBJ2-1; D gene uncertain. This CDR3 has 15 residues. Between the trimmed V and J ends, which lost 0 bases and 2 bases, there was a span of 8 bases. Germline V gene lookup returns CDR1 SGHTA and CDR2 FQGTGA. CDR3 amino acids: CASSLTRVTYNEQFF. DNA of the CDR3: TGTGCCAGCAGCTTAACTCGGGTAACCTACAATGAGCAGTTCTTC.

This chain uses TRBV7-9 with TRBJ1-2; 9 nucleotides agree with TRBD1. Germline lookup yields CDR1 SEHNR and CDR2 FQNEAQ (reference sequence). CDR3 size: 15 residues. Trimming removed 5 bases from V and 6 bases from J; junction bases left unmatched: 10. For the CDR3, the DNA is TGTGCCAGCAGCACCACGACAGGGGGGATACATGGCTACACCTTC. This sequence encodes CASSTTTGGIHGYTF.

As DNA, the CDR3 is TGTGCCAGCAGCGCTACGGGGGGTACTGAAGCTTTCTTT. Protein product: CASSATGGTEAFF. V gene TRBV9 combines with J gene TRBJ1-1, with D tentatively TRBD1 (5 bases). CDR1 is SGDLS and CDR2 is YYNGEE in the germline V gene. The CDR3 runs 13 residues. Deletions cut 3 bases from V and 5 bases from J, with 11 bases between. The variable domain in full, with the rest retrieved from reference TRBV9 and TRBJ1-1, is DSGVTQTPKHLITATGQRVTLRCSPRSGDLSVYWYQQSLDQGLQFLIQYYNGEERAKGNILERFSAQQFPDLHSELNLSSLELGDSALYFCASSATGGTEAFFGQGTRLTVV.

The V call is TRBV7-2, the J call TRBJ2-7, with D tentatively TRBD1 (5 bases). The CDR3 spans 14 residues. CDR1 SGHTA and CDR2 FQGNSA come from the germline V gene. Trimming took off 3 bases at V and 2 bases at J, with 11 bases between the two ends. The CDR3 loop reads CASSLQGQTYEQYF. CDR3 nucleotide sequence: TGTGCCAGCAGCTTGCAGGGCCAGACCTACGAGCAGTACTTC.